The clone carrying this TCR beta chain has a handful of counts. Its antigen is as yet unknown. These data originate in a study of CD8 T cells in ankylosing spondylitis. General observations from the study: In ankylosing spondylitis blood, a motif of roughly 8 highly homologous TCR beta variants appeared characteristic.

TCRdb re-derived calls from the 5' RACE reads in MiXCR, one entry per CDR3 protein. Of 200,000 to 250,000 distinct CDR3 sequences detected, around 19% appear once; the ten largest clones hold about two fifths. The CDR3 consists of 15 residues. Trimming stripped 0 bases from V and 4 bases from J, with 12 bases between. The sequencing input was blood, either unsorted or a sorted T cell fraction (not recorded which). The chain uses TRBV12-3 or TRBV12-4 and TRBJ1-1, with no clear D. The TCR originated in a male donor with ankylosing spondylitis. CDR3 amino acids: CASSLALWGVTEAFF. For the CDR3, the DNA is TGTGCCAGCAGTTTAGCGCTTTGGGGAGTCACTGAAGCTTTCTTT.